This paragraph reports one TCR beta chain. Its antigen is unknown. Base-call qualities are not available, and no considerably larger clone is one nucleotide away. The CDR3 holds 14 amino acids from the cysteine to the phenylalanine. The sequence is cut down to CDR3 DNA, 42 bases in frame from base 1. CDR1 and CDR2 are drawn from the germline V gene: SGHTA, FQGTGA. Trimming costs V 6 bases and J 5 bases, and their ends lie 17 bases apart. The entry originates in a study of blood T cell repertoires in COVID-19 (dated by TCRdb to the early 2020s). Regarding the complete study: Samples from collaborators originated in the United States, Italy and Spain and spanned both the acute and convalescent phases of COVID-19. The repertoires were released in a freely available public database meant as a resource for research on the immune response to SARS-CoV-2. The material from the prospective study consisted of cDNA or gDNA derived from T cells, B-cell-depleted T cells, or PBMCs. HLA class I and class II types, where available, came from metadata supplied by the sample provider rather than from assay-based typing. Sample metadata almost always included a de-identified subject ID, COVID-19 status, age in years and sex. Subjects who had been exposed to COVID-19, were actively infected with it, or had recovered from it provided the deeply sampled blood TCRbeta repertoires that made up the dataset. The samples were drawn from two sources: the first 160 participants of the ongoing ImmuneRACE study, and 1,200 or so subjects contributed by 6 global collaborators.

The immunoSEQ Assay, a bias-controlled multiplex PCR, was used to amplify TCRbeta CDR3 regions from genomic DNA. Processing in the source paper ran as follows. The number of nucleated cells in each sample was estimated from the amplification of reference gene primers within the assay. To quantify the absolute abundance of each unique TCRbeta CDR3 rearrangement, sequence reads were collapsed and filtered. Productive Simpson clonality was computed per sample as the square root of Simpson's diversity index over productive rearrangements. TCRdb mirrors the immuneACCESS table, restricted to in-frame sequences. Some clones are absent from its copies; in checked studies, under half trace to an unresolved V gene, and the reason for the others is unknown. The DNA was the basis for D and trimming; V, J and clone size are from that table. Within this sample are 80,000 to 95,000 clones, with roughly nine tenths of them counted one time only. The ten largest account for about 1.7% of the sample.

Each collaborating institution followed its own protocols to collect whole blood in K2EDTA tubes. For TCRbeta analysis, collaborator samples were shipped as frozen whole blood, as isolated PBMCs, or as DNA extracted from either sample type. Points the paper makes about the study in general: The amount of clinical and demographic metadata varied by source and participant and was provided uncurated.

The sequenced sample consisted of peripheral blood. The chain links TRBV7-3 with TRBJ2-7; TRBD1 is a weak D gene call, 7 bases matching. The receptor's source is a human donor with active COVID-19. The donor label of this sample is uncertain. Here the CDR3 is given as CASSPGGRGDEQYF. The DNA is TGTGCCAGCAGTCCTGGGGGCAGGGGGGACGAGCAGTACTTC.